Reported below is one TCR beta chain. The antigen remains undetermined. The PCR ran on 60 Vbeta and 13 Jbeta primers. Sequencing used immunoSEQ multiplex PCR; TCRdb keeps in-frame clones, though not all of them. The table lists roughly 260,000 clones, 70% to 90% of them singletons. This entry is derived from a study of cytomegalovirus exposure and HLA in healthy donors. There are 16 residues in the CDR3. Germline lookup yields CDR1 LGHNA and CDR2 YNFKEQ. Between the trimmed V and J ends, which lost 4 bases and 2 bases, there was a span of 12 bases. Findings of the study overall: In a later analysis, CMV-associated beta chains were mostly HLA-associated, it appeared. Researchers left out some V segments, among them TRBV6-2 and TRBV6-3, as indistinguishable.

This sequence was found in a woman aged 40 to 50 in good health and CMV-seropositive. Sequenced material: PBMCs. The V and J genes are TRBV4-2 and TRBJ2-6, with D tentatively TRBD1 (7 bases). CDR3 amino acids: CASSPGGLTGANVLTF. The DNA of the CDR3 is TGTGCCAGCAGCCCAGGGGGACTCACTGGGGCCAACGTCCTGACTTTC.